The 7 T cell receptor beta chains below were found in one sample sequenced in a study of CD8 T cells in Susac syndrome (dated by TCRdb to the late 2010s). Library prep was done by the immunoSEQ multiplex PCR assay. RNA was extracted using the RNeasy kit, and 0.5 to 1 microgram was reverse transcribed with random hexamers. The public reads were quality trimmed at Q25 with fastp and then assembled into clones with MiXCR by TCRdb, keeping productive beta chains. Duplicate CDR3 protein sequences are folded into a single record with the most common DNA and genes. Within this sample are 400,000 to 550,000 distinct CDR3 sequences, with 75% to 90% of them counted one time only. Clones ranked in the top ten supply about 0.1% of the sample. The source material was CD8+ T cells from PBMCs. These receptors were obtained from a human donor with multiple sclerosis.

The chain carries TRBV11-1 and TRBJ2-1; D remains ambiguous. CDR1 and CDR2 from the germline V gene are SGHAT and FQDESV (reference sequence). CDR3 size: 12 residues. The ends were cut back, 1 base at V and 8 bases at J, with 6 bases in the middle. CDR3 residues: CASSLESYEQFF. The CDR3 DNA sequence: TGTGCCAGCAGCTTAGAGTCATATGAGCAGTTCTTC.

The CDR3 bases are TGTGCCAGCAGTTCGCGACAGAACACTGAAGCTTTCTTT. Protein product: CASSSRQNTEAFF. The chain has TRBV27 and TRBJ1-1; the D is unclear. The CDR3 consists of 13 residues. Germline CDR1 and CDR2: MNHEY and SMNVEV (reference sequence). The germline V and J ends were trimmed by 4 bases and 1 base, with 7 bases remaining between them.

This chain uses TRBV4-2 with TRBJ2-1, with 8 positions matching TRBD2. Germline assignment: CDR1 LGHNA and CDR2 YNFKEQ. The CDR3 totals 16 residues. V was pared by 1 base and J by 4 bases, with 6 bases of the junction left unmatched. CDR3 region: CASSQGSGVLYNEQFF. The DNA for the CDR3 is TGTGCCAGCAGCCAAGGTAGCGGGGTGCTATACAATGAGCAGTTCTTC.

This chain joins TRBV3-1 and TRBJ1-2; D gene ambiguous. The germline gives CDR1 LGHDT, CDR2 YNNKEL (reference sequence). There are 11 residues in the CDR3. V lost 3 bases to trimming and J lost 10 bases, with 9 bases between them. The CDR3 here is CASSHSADYTF. The CDR3 DNA sequence: TGTGCCAGCAGCCACTCAGCGGACTACACCTTC.

The chain carries TRBV11-2 and TRBJ2-1; TRBD2 might be the D (6 bases). CDR1 is SGHAT, CDR2 FQNNGV, per germline. V gave up 1 base and J gave up 7 bases, with 20 bases separating them. The CDR3 runs to 17 residues. CDR3 sequence: CASSLGGKGGYENEQFF. The CDR3 nucleotides are TGTGCCAGCAGCTTAGGTGGAAAGGGAGGTTATGAAAATGAGCAGTTCTTC.

V is TRBV2 and J is TRBJ2-7, with 10 bases fitting TRBD2. Trimming cost V 3 bases and J 3 bases; bases outside gene matches: 5. The CDR3 loop spans 15 amino acids. Germline lookup yields CDR1 SNHLY and CDR2 FYNNEI. The CDR3 reads CASSDVAGGLYEQYF. CDR3 in DNA: TGTGCCAGCAGTGATGTAGCGGGAGGACTCTACGAGCAGTACTTC.

This sequence joins TRBV30 and TRBJ2-5; D remains ambiguous. Trimming left V 1 base short and J 5 bases short, with 5 bases between. Germline assignment: CDR1 GTSNPN and CDR2 SVGIG (reference sequence). The CDR3 length is 11 residues. CDR3 in amino acids: CAWSAFETQYF. The CDR3 DNA reads TGTGCCTGGAGTGCGTTCGAGACCCAGTACTTC.